One sample yielded the 22 T cell receptor beta chains listed below, sequenced in a study of blood T cell repertoires in COVID-19. Assay: immunoSEQ multiplex PCR; the TCRdb copy retains only in-frame clones and omits some. Of hundreds of thousands of clones detected, roughly 80% appear once; the ten largest clones hold 7.9%. The sequenced sample consisted of peripheral blood. The source of these receptors is a woman at least 80 years old with acute or convalescent COVID-19.

The chain joins TRBV6-5 to TRBJ1-1; 8 bases agree with TRBD1. Per germline, CDR1 MNHEY and CDR2 SVGAGI. This CDR3 comprises 16 residues. V lost 2 bases, J lost 4 bases, and 9 bases stayed unmatched. CDR3 sequence: CASSYAPGGLGTEAFF. CDR3 DNA: TGTGCCAGCAGTTACGCCCCAGGGGGCCTGGGCACTGAAGCTTTCTTT.

This clone appeared a few times. V usage is TRBV25-1 and J usage is TRBJ1-4, with TRBD1 as a possible D gene (5 bases). Germline V CDR1 and CDR2: MGHDK, SYGVNS. The CDR3 loop spans 16 amino acids. Trimming shortened V by 1 base and J by 6 bases, and 15 bases separated the two germline ends. The CDR3 protein is CASSEFRQGDYEKLFF. The DNA for the CDR3 is TGTGCCAGCAGTGAATTCCGGCAGGGCGATTATGAAAAACTGTTTTTT.

V is TRBV7-8 and J is TRBJ2-1; 7 bases map to TRBD2. The germline gives CDR1 SGHVS, CDR2 FQNEAQ. CDR3 size: 16 residues. V shed 3 bases and J 8 bases; nucleotides not matched to a gene: 13. The CDR3 nucleotides are TGTGCCAGCAGCTTCTCCTCTGGCGGGAGTTGGGATGAGCAGTTCTTC. Residues: CASSFSSGGSWDEQFF.

The gene calls are TRBV7-8 and TRBJ2-5; TRBD2 aligns across 10 bases. After removal of 2 bases from V and 1 base from J, the junction contained 4 bases not matched to a gene. From germline, CDR1 is SGHVS and CDR2 FQNEAQ. The CDR3 covers 16 residues. The CDR3 is CASSLMASGGQETQYF. The DNA for the CDR3 is TGTGCCAGCAGCTTAATGGCTAGCGGGGGCCAAGAGACCCAGTACTTC.

The V and J genes are TRBV2 and TRBJ1-5; TRBD1 is a possible D gene (5 bases). Trimming removed 1 base from V and 3 bases from J, with 7 bases in between. The CDR3 runs to 14 residues. CDR1 is SNHLY, CDR2 FYNNEI, per germline. CDR3 nucleotides: TGTGCCAGCAGTGAAGACAGGTACAATCAGCCCCAGCATTTT. Translated, it gives CASSEDRYNQPQHF.

This chain uses TRBV19 with TRBJ1-2; 9 bases line up with TRBD1. This CDR3 has 15 amino acids. The germline V gene has CDR1 LNHDA and CDR2 SQIVND (reference sequence). After removal of 4 bases from V and 3 bases from J, the junction contained 6 bases not matched to a gene. The CDR3 nucleotides are TGTGCCAGTAGTAGGCTTGACAGGGGGGACTATGGCTACACCTTC. It encodes CASSRLDRGDYGYTF.

This clone has just a few counts. V usage is TRBV28 and J usage is TRBJ2-7; the match to TRBD2 covers 14 bases. CDR1 MDHEN and CDR2 SYDVKM come from the germline V gene. The CDR3 is 14 residues long. The V and J ends lost 6 bases and 2 bases, in that order; junction bases with no gene match: 0. CDR3 protein: CASRGLAGAYEQYF. DNA for the CDR3: TGTGCCAGCAGGGGACTAGCGGGAGCCTACGAGCAGTACTTC. The whole variable domain, filled in from reference TRBV28 and TRBJ2-7, reads DVKVTQSSRYLVKRTGEKVFLECVQDMDHENMFWYRQDPGLGLRLIYFSYDVKMKEKGDIPEGYSVSREKKERFSLILESASTNQTSMYLCASRGLAGAYEQYFGPGTRLTVT.

This clone was detected only a few times. The chain uses TRBV19 and TRBJ1-4; possible D gene TRBD1, 5 bases. Germline CDR1 reads LNHDA; CDR2 reads SQIVND (reference sequence). This CDR3 comprises 13 residues. V was pared by 5 bases and J by 6 bases, with 10 bases between. CDR3 DNA: TGTGCCAGTAGTGATCAGGGATATGAAAAACTGTTTTTT. This sequence encodes CASSDQGYEKLFF.

Ten or more counts support this clone. The chain links TRBV29-1 to TRBJ1-2; 9 nucleotides line up with TRBD1. The germline V gene has CDR1 SQVTM and CDR2 ANQGSEA. The CDR3 extends over 15 amino acids. V shed 0 bases, J shed 6 bases, and the junction held 8 bases outside the gene matches. The CDR3 sequence is CSVEDPNRQGDGYTF. The CDR3 DNA reads TGCAGCGTTGAAGATCCCAACAGACAGGGGGATGGCTACACCTTC.

This chain connects TRBV12-5 to TRBJ2-3; maybe TRBD1 (5 bases). The V gene lost 6 bases and the J gene lost 1 base, with 14 bases spanning the gap. The CDR3 extends over 15 amino acids. From germline, CDR1 is LGHNT and CDR2 FRNRAP. CDR3 residues: CASGPDSPGTDTQYF. CDR3 DNA: TGTGCTAGTGGACCCGACAGTCCTGGCACAGATACGCAGTATTTT.

This clone has just a few counts. This rearrangement joins TRBV28 to TRBJ1-4, with TRBD1 matching over 7 bases. Germline V lookup: CDR1 MDHEN, CDR2 SYDVKM. Unmatched junction bases numbered 8, after V lost 6 bases and J lost 4 bases. The CDR3 spans 15 residues. This CDR3 is CASSSLTGSNEKLFF. Here the CDR3 DNA reads TGTGCCAGCAGCTCATTGACAGGGAGTAATGAAAAACTGTTTTTT.

The gene calls are TRBV19 and TRBJ1-3; maybe TRBD1 (5 bases). Germline CDR1 LNHDA, CDR2 SQIVND (reference sequence). CDR3 length: 14 residues. The V end lost 5 bases, the J end lost 3 bases, and 11 bases lay between the germline ends. This chain's CDR3 is CASSAQGLGNTIYF. DNA of the CDR3: TGTGCCAGTAGTGCCCAGGGACTTGGAAACACCATATATTTT. The variable domain in full, with the rest retrieved from reference TRBV19 and TRBJ1-3, is DGGITQSPKYLFRKEGQNVTLSCEQNLNHDAMYWYRQDPGQGLRLIYYSQIVNDFQKGDIAEGYSVSREKKESFPLTVTSAQKNPTAFYLCASSAQGLGNTIYFGEGSWLTVV.

V gene TRBV5-1 combines with J gene TRBJ1-6; unclear D gene. There are 13 residues in the CDR3. Between the trimmed V and J ends, which lost 0 bases and 8 bases, there was a span of 6 bases. Germline V CDR1 and CDR2: SGHRS, YFSETQ. CDR3 bases: TGCGCCAGCAGCTTGGACAGTTATTCACCCCTCCACTTT. As protein: CASSLDSYSPLHF. The full variable domain, completed using reference TRBV5-1 and TRBJ1-6, is KAGVTQTPRYLIKTRGQQVTLSCSPISGHRSVSWYQQTPGQGLQFLFEYFSETQRNKGNFPGRFSGRQFSNSRSEMNVSTLELGDSALYLCASSLDSYSPLHFGNGTRLTVT.

This sequence joins TRBV2 and TRBJ2-3; 8 nucleotides line up with TRBD2. This CDR3 has 17 amino acids. From germline, CDR1 is SNHLY and CDR2 FYNNEI. With V trimmed by 5 bases and J by 3 bases, 13 bases remained unmatched. CDR3 residues: CASSKRATSEVTDTQYF. The CDR3 DNA reads TGTGCCAGCAGTAAGAGAGCGACTAGCGAGGTGACAGATACGCAGTATTTT. The full variable domain, with the rest looked up from reference TRBV2 and TRBJ2-3, is EPEVTQTPSHQVTQMGQEVILRCVPISNHLYFYWYRQILGQKVEFLVSFYNNEISEKSEIFDDQFSVERPDGSNFTLKIRSTKLEDSAMYFCASSKRATSEVTDTQYFGPGTRLTVL.

This clone came up a few times. This chain links TRBV5-6 with TRBJ1-5, with 10 positions matching TRBD1. The trim removed 3 bases at V and 6 bases at J, leaving 6 bases unmatched. This CDR3 is 15 amino acids long. Looked up from germline, CDR1 is SGHDT and CDR2 is YYEEEE. In DNA, the CDR3 is TGTGCCAGCAGCTCTGACAGGGGGCGCGGTCAGCCCCAGCATTTT. This translates into CASSSDRGRGQPQHF.

This chain uses TRBV3-1 (or the pseudogene TRBV3-2) with TRBJ2-1, with D tentatively TRBD2 (7 bases). Looked up from germline, CDR1 is LGHDT and CDR2 is YNNKEL (reference sequence). V shed 0 bases and J shed 7 bases, with 13 bases lying between them. The CDR3 has 15 residues. The CDR3 DNA follows: TGTGCCAGCAGCCAAGAGGGGGGGGCGTGGAATGAGCAGTTCTTC. This gives the protein CASSQEGGAWNEQFF.

This clone was counted only a few times. The chain uses TRBV6-1 and TRBJ2-7; 9 bases are shared with TRBD1. After removal of 1 base from V and 6 bases from J, the junction contained 10 bases not matched to a gene. Germline CDR1 reads MNHNS; CDR2 reads SASEGT. The CDR3 is 16 residues long. The CDR3: CASSEGVGQGRSEQYF. In DNA, the CDR3 is TGTGCCAGCAGTGAAGGAGTGGGACAGGGAAGGAGCGAGCAGTACTTC.

The chain recombines TRBV5-8 with TRBJ2-1, with 9 bases aligning to TRBD1. The J segment lost 7 bases and the V segment lost 6 bases, leaving 17 bases of the junction unmatched. CDR3 length: 17 residues. Germline lookup yields CDR1 SGHTS and CDR2 YDEGEE. DNA for the CDR3: TGTGCCAGCACCAAACTCCGCACCGGGACAGGGTTTAATGAGCAGTTCTTC. Translation gives CASTKLRTGTGFNEQFF.

The rearrangement joins TRBV29-1 to TRBJ1-1, with a tentative D call TRBD1 (6 bases). CDR1 and CDR2 from the germline V gene are SQVTM and ANQGSEA. The CDR3 spans 13 residues. V lost 6 bases to trimming and J lost 1 base, with 12 bases between them. The DNA for the CDR3 is TGCAGCGTGAGCAGGGGCGGGAACACTGAAGCTTTCTTT. Translated: CSVSRGGNTEAFF.

The V gene is TRBV6-5, the J gene TRBJ1-5, with 7 bases identical to TRBD1. CDR1 and CDR2 from the germline V gene are MNHEY and SVGAGI. This CDR3 is built from 13 residues. J was trimmed by 5 bases and V by 7 bases; bases with no gene match: 5. This CDR3 is CASTAGGYQPQHF. CDR3 bases: TGTGCCAGCACCGCAGGGGGGTATCAGCCCCAGCATTTT.

The chain employs TRBV10-2 and TRBJ2-7, with 7 bases matching TRBD2. CDR1 is WSHSY, CDR2 SAAADI, per germline. The trim removed 7 bases at V and 0 bases at J, leaving 9 bases unmatched. This CDR3 has 15 amino acids. In DNA form, the CDR3 reads TGCGCCAGCAACGTACCGGGGGGATCCTCCTACGAGCAGTACTTC. Its protein product is CASNVPGGSSYEQYF.

The chain employs TRBV5-1 and TRBJ2-7; TRBD1 aligns across 7 bases. The germline V gene encodes CDR1 SGHRS and CDR2 YFSETQ. Trimming at V came to 5 bases and at J to 3 bases, leaving 17 bases not matched to a gene. The CDR3 is made up of 17 amino acids. The CDR3 DNA reads TGCGCCAGCAGAGAACCATCAGGGGGTGGTTTGGTCTACGAGCAGTACTTC. Its translation is CASREPSGGGLVYEQYF.